Included here is one TCR beta chain sequence, with context. Trimming at V came to 6 bases and at J to 5 bases, leaving 13 bases not matched to a gene. Germline CDR1 and CDR2: MNHEY and SMNVEV (reference sequence). This CDR3 is built from 16 residues. The data belong to a study of blood T cell repertoires in COVID-19. In the study overall: From T cells, B-cell-depleted T cells, or PBMCs came the material, which was cDNA or gDNA.

As originally analysed: Reference gene primer amplification gave estimated nucleated cell counts. Libraries were prepared by immunoSEQ multiplex PCR; TCRdb keeps only in-frame clonotypes and omits some of them. The D gene and trimming were derived from the DNA, and the V and J assignments and clone size from that table. The repertoire holds 220,000 or so clones, about four fifths seen once, with about 1.3% in the top ten. Cohort assignment relied on participant-reported clinical history. The sample taken for sequencing was PBMCs or T cells enriched from blood (not recorded which). The V and J genes are TRBV27 and TRBJ2-5; TRBD2 matches 9 bases. The receptor's source is a woman between 40 and 50 years old with acute COVID-19. In DNA form, the CDR3 reads TGTGCCAGCAGCTCCCCACGGTTCGGACTAGCGGAGACCCAGTACTTC. Residues: CASSSPRFGLAETQYF.